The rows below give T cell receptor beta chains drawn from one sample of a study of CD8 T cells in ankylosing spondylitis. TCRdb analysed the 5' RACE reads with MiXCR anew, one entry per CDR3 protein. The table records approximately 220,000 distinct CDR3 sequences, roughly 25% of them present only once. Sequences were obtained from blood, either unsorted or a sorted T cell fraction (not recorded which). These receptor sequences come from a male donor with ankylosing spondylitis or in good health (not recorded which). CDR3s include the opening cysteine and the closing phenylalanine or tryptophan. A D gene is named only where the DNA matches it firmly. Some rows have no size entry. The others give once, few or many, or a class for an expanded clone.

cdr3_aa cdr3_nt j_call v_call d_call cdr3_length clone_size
CASSLTGTPGNEQFF TGTGCCAGCAGCTTAACCGGGACTCCTGGCAATGAGCAGTTCTTC TRBJ2-1 TRBV12-3/TRBV12-4 NA 15 many
CSAPRALAGGGDTQYF TGCAGTGCTCCGCGGGCGCTAGCGGGAGGCGGAGATACGCAGTATTTT TRBJ2-3 TRBV20-1 TRBD2 16 NA
CATSPGTGAPLHF TGTGCCACCAGTCCCGGGACAGGGGCACCCCTCCACTTT TRBJ1-6 TRBV15 TRBD1 13 many
CSALQSRRSEQYF TGCAGCGCCCTTCAATCTCGTCGATCCGAGCAGTACTTC TRBJ2-7 TRBV29-1 NA 13 few
CASSLVPSGSGEETQYF TGCGCCAGCAGCTTGGTTCCTAGCGGATCCGGGGAAGAGACCCAGTACTTC TRBJ2-5 TRBV5-1 TRBD2 17 NA
CASSLGGVGAGYTF TGCGCCAGCAGCTTGGGGGGGGTCGGGGCCGGCTACACCTTC TRBJ1-2 TRBV5-1 NA 14 few
CASSYPQGNYGYTF TGTGCCAGCAGTTATCCACAGGGAAACTATGGCTACACCTTC TRBJ1-2 TRBV28 NA 14 many
CASSQRRLAGATQYF TGTGCCAGCAGCCAAAGACGCCTAGCGGGAGCGACCCAGTACTTC TRBJ2-5 TRBV4-2 TRBD2 15 NA
CASSYSWTSGISYNEQFF TGTGCCAGCAGTTACTCTTGGACTAGCGGGATATCCTACAATGAGCAGTTCTTC TRBJ2-1 TRBV6-5 TRBD2 18 NA
CASRRVRGLAGLDEQFF TGTGCCAGCAGGCGGGTCAGGGGTCTAGCGGGTTTGGATGAGCAGTTCTTC TRBJ2-1 TRBV27 TRBD2 17 few
CASSHTGKDPYEQYF TGTGCCAGCAGCCACACAGGGAAGGATCCCTACGAGCAGTACTTC TRBJ2-7 TRBV25-1 NA 15 NA
CASSYGQVSSQPQHF TGTGCCAGCAGTTACGGACAGGTTTCAAGTCAGCCCCAGCATTTT TRBJ1-5 TRBV6-2/TRBV6-3 TRBD1 15 many
CASSPSWTAYEQYF TGTGCCAGCTCTCCTAGCTGGACAGCCTACGAGCAGTACTTC TRBJ2-7 TRBV18 NA 14 NA
CASSYSTRGASNTEAFF TGTGCCAGCAGTTACTCGACAAGGGGGGCCAGCAACACTGAAGCTTTCTTT TRBJ1-1 TRBV6-2/TRBV6-3 NA 17 many
CAISSQNGNQPQHF TGTGCCATCAGTTCACAGAACGGGAATCAGCCCCAGCATTTT TRBJ1-5 TRBV10-3 NA 14 NA
CASTIDRGRSGYTF TGTGCCAGCACTATAGACAGGGGGCGCTCTGGCTACACCTTC TRBJ1-2 TRBV12-3/TRBV12-4 TRBD1 14 many
CSARDSGVSTGELFF TGCAGTGCTAGAGATAGCGGCGTCAGCACCGGGGAGCTGTTTTTT TRBJ2-2 TRBV20-1 NA 15 NA
CAISEGQGVVNEQFF TGTGCCATCAGTGAGGGACAGGGGGTGGTCAATGAGCAGTTCTTC TRBJ2-1 TRBV10-3 TRBD1 15 few
CSASTGRIDIQYF TGCAGTGCTAGCACCGGGAGGATAGACATTCAGTACTTC TRBJ2-4 TRBV20-1 TRBD2 13 few
CAHSPSGLTDTQYF TGTGCCCACTCCCCCAGCGGGCTCACAGATACGCAGTATTTT TRBJ2-3 TRBV2 NA 14 NA
CASSLQGSTDTQYF TGTGCCAGCAGTTTACAGGGCAGCACAGATACGCAGTATTTT TRBJ2-3 TRBV12-3/TRBV12-4 NA 14 many
CASSLVQGNTEAFF TGTGCCAGCAGCCTTGTACAAGGTAACACTGAAGCTTTCTTT TRBJ1-1 TRBV14 NA 14 NA
CASSQGASGSRETQYF TGTGCCAGCAGCCAAGGGGCTAGCGGGAGCAGGGAGACCCAGTACTTC TRBJ2-5 TRBV4-2 TRBD2 16 many
CASSSGGAGVNTEAFF TGCGCCAGCAGCTCGGGAGGTGCAGGGGTGAACACTGAAGCTTTCTTT TRBJ1-1 TRBV5-1 NA 16 many
CASSVGHPRTGELFF TGTGCCAGCAGCGTCGGACACCCGAGGACCGGGGAGCTGTTTTTT TRBJ2-2 TRBV9 NA 15 many
CASRTSGSYNEQFF TGTGCCAGCAGGACTAGCGGGAGCTACAATGAGCAGTTCTTC TRBJ2-1 TRBV12-3/TRBV12-4 TRBD2 14 many
CSASGTVNEKLFF TGCAGCGCCTCCGGGACAGTCAATGAAAAACTGTTTTTT TRBJ1-4 TRBV29-1 TRBD1 13 NA
CASSFSGRDEQFF TGTGCCAGCAGCTTTAGCGGGAGAGATGAGCAGTTCTTC TRBJ2-1 TRBV7-2 TRBD2 13 many
CAISVTSSSYNEQFF TGTGCCATCAGTGTGACTTCAAGCTCCTACAATGAGCAGTTCTTC TRBJ2-1 TRBV10-3 NA 15 NA